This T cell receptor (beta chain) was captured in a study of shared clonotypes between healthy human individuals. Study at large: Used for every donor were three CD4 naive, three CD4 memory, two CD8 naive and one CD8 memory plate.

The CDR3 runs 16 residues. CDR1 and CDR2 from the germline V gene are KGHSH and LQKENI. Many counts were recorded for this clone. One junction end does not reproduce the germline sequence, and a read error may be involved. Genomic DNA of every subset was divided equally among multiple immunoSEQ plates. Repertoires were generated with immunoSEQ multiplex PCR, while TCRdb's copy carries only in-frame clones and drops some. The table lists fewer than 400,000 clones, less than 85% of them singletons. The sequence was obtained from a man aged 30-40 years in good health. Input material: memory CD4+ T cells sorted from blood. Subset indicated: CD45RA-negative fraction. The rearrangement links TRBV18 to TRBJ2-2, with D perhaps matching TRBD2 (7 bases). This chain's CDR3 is CASSPSGTPKTGELFF. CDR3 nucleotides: TGTGCCAGCTCACCGAGCGGGACACCGAAAACCGGGGAGCTGTTTTTT.